These 20 T cell receptor beta chains came from one sample sequenced in a study of T cells in Graves' hyperthyroidism and ophthalmopathy. It was RNA transcripts that yielded the amplified TCR beta CDR3 regions. A first-round RT-PCR of the TCR CDR3 used the HTBI primer set. TCRdb called the multiplex PCR reads again in MiXCR, with one record for every CDR3 protein. The table shows hundreds of thousands of distinct CDR3 sequences, with approximately 15% occurring only once. The sequencing sample was made of blood. All receptors derive from a woman under 30 with Graves' hyperthyroidism.

There are many counts of this clonotype. The V call is TRBV3-1, the J call TRBJ2-7, with D possibly matching TRBD1 (6 bases). Germline V gene sequence: CDR1 LGHDT, CDR2 YNNKEL (reference sequence). The CDR3 is 15 amino acids. The V and J ends lost 3 bases and 4 bases respectively, with 16 bases between them. The CDR3 DNA follows: TGTGCCAGCAGCCAGGATCGACAGGACCCTTACGAGCAGTACTTC. It encodes CASSQDRQDPYEQYF.

The chain's CDR3 is CSAHGSDWNQPQHF. As DNA, the CDR3 is TGCAGTGCACACGGGAGTGATTGGAATCAGCCCCAGCATTTT. This rearrangement joins TRBV20-1 to TRBJ1-5; the D is unclear. There are 14 residues in the CDR3. From germline, CDR1 is DFQATT and CDR2 SNEGSKA (reference sequence). The germline V and J ends were trimmed by 6 bases and 4 bases, with 16 bases remaining between them.

The chain joins TRBV19 to TRBJ1-1; D not resolved. Germline V CDR1 and CDR2: LNHDA, SQIVND (reference sequence). The ends were cut back, 1 base at V and 1 base at J, with 10 bases in the middle. There are 15 residues in the CDR3. The CDR3 region is CASSIAEEGNTEAFF. The CDR3, as DNA: TGTGCCAGTAGTATAGCAGAGGAGGGGAACACTGAAGCTTTCTTT.

Turning to this clonotype: A much larger clonotype is one base distant, so this may be a read error. The gene calls are TRBV3-1 and TRBJ2-7; 7 bases fit TRBD1. V gave up 4 bases and J gave up 6 bases; unmatched junction bases: 6. There are 13 residues in the CDR3. Germline CDR1 reads LGHDT; CDR2 reads YNNKEL (reference sequence). The CDR3 DNA follows: TGTGCCAGCAGCCGACAGGGTACGAGCGAGCAGTACTTC. Translation: CASSRQGTSEQYF.

The chain is built from TRBV20-1 and TRBJ1-3; D gene unclear. Trimming stripped 3 bases from V and 0 bases from J, with 3 bases between. There are 12 residues in the CDR3. The germline gives CDR1 DFQATT, CDR2 SNEGSKA (reference sequence). CDR3 coding DNA: TGCAGTGCTAGCACCTCTGGAAACACCATATATTTT. This gives the protein CSASTSGNTIYF.

There are a few counts of this clonotype. V and J are TRBV20-1 and TRBJ2-1, with TRBD2 identical over 7 bases. V was pared by 1 base and J by 4 bases, with 4 bases of the junction left unmatched. In germline, CDR1 is DFQATT, CDR2 SNEGSKA (reference sequence). This CDR3 contains 14 residues. The CDR3 is CSARAAGAYNEQFF. The CDR3 region has the DNA TGCAGTGCTAGAGCCGCGGGAGCGTACAATGAGCAGTTCTTC.

This clonotype was recorded at least ten times. This chain uses TRBV5-8 with TRBJ1-5, with TRBD1 as a possible D gene (6 bases). V was trimmed by 1 base and J by 2 bases, leaving 10 bases between them. Germline values: CDR1 SGHTS, CDR2 YDEGEE. The CDR3 totals 15 residues. CDR3 sequence (DNA): TGTGCCAGCAGCTTGAGTCCAGGGGGCAATCAGCCCCAGCATTTT. The encoded protein is CASSLSPGGNQPQHF.

The chain recombines TRBV4-1 with TRBJ2-5, with 10 bases that match TRBD2. There are 18 residues in the CDR3. Germline lookup yields CDR1 MGHRA and CDR2 YSYEKL. The junction had 12 bases not matched to a gene; V was cut back by 0 bases and J by 5 bases. The DNA for the CDR3 is TGCGCCAGCAGCCAAGAGGGGGTGCTAGCGGGAGCCTGGGAGACCCAGTACTTC. Translated: CASSQEGVLAGAWETQYF.

Many counts were recorded for this clonotype. The chain joins TRBV7-2 to TRBJ2-7; no firm D call. Germline lookup yields CDR1 SGHTA and CDR2 FQGNSA. Trimming took 3 bases from V and 4 from J, leaving 16 bases between them. The CDR3 runs 15 residues. CDR3 sequence: CASSFNTGSFYEQYF. The CDR3 DNA reads as TGTGCCAGCAGCTTCAACACCGGTTCTTTTTACGAGCAGTACTTC.

This clonotype was counted at least ten times. The rearrangement joins TRBV30 to TRBJ2-2; D not certain. The CDR3 covers 14 residues. Germline-derived CDR1 and CDR2 are GTSNPN and SVGIG (reference sequence). V lost 3 bases and J 0 bases, leaving 8 bases between the germline ends. For the CDR3, the DNA is TGTGCCTGGAGAAAGGGTACGAACACCGGGGAGCTGTTTTTT. Translated, it gives CAWRKGTNTGELFF.

V is TRBV6-1 and J is TRBJ2-1; D remains unclear. The V end lost 3 bases, the J end lost 10 bases, and 13 bases lay between the germline ends. CDR3 length: 13 amino acids. Germline-derived CDR1 and CDR2 are MNHNS and SASEGT. The CDR3 sequence: CASSDRLETEQFF. DNA of the CDR3: TGTGCCAGCAGTGACCGCTTAGAGACAGAGCAGTTCTTC.

This chain joins TRBV20-1 and TRBJ2-1; 9 bases agree with TRBD2. The J segment lost 7 bases and the V segment lost 1 base, leaving 14 bases of the junction unmatched. The CDR3 contains 17 residues. Germline lookup yields CDR1 DFQATT and CDR2 SNEGSKA (reference sequence). The CDR3 nucleotides read TGCAGTGCTAGAGGAACGTGGACTAGCGAGAATATTAATGAGCAGTTCTTC. Its protein product is CSARGTWTSENINEQFF.

The chain combines TRBV7-9 with TRBJ2-1, with D possibly TRBD2 on 5 matching bases. CDR1 and CDR2 (germline): SEHNR, FQNEAQ (reference sequence). Trimming cost V 2 bases and J 10 bases, with 18 bases left between them. The CDR3 is 15 amino acids. The CDR3 sequence is CASSLQTGGGPEQFF. The DNA of the CDR3 is TGTGCCAGCAGCTTACAAACGGGCGGCGGGCCCGAGCAGTTCTTC.

The sample holds a few counts of this clonotype. This chain uses TRBV6-2 or TRBV6-3 with TRBJ1-6; D is undetermined. The CDR3 has 12 residues. Germline CDR1 MNHEY, CDR2 SVGEGT. V was cut by 2 bases and J by 9 bases, with 5 bases left in between. The CDR3 sequence is CASSYLGSPLHF. In DNA form, the CDR3 reads TGTGCCAGCAGTTACCTCGGTTCACCCCTCCACTTT.

CDR3 loop: CASAPGQGAWEQYF. The DNA of the CDR3 is TGTGCCAGCGCCCCGGGACAGGGAGCGTGGGAGCAGTACTTC. The V gene is TRBV5-4, the J gene TRBJ2-7, with TRBD1 identical over 9 bases. Germline V gives CDR1 SGHNT, CDR2 YYREEE (reference sequence). J gave up 7 bases and V 7 bases, and 12 bases lay outside the gene matches. The CDR3 totals 14 residues.

Concerning this clonotype itself: A read error may be the cause here, since a much bigger clone is one base away. CDR3 region: CSSSPPGISLSGGGYTF. In nucleotides, the CDR3 is TGTTCCAGCAGCCCTCCAGGCATTTCTCTCTCCGGTGGAGGCTACACCTTC. The chain joins TRBV7-9 to TRBJ1-2; D ambiguous. CDR3 length: 17 amino acids. Germline CDR1 and CDR2: SEHNR and FQNEAQ (reference sequence).

The table lists this clonotype with a few counts. This chain uses TRBV7-9 with TRBJ2-3, with 10 bases fitting TRBD2. From germline, CDR1 is SEHNR and CDR2 FQNEAQ (reference sequence). This CDR3 comprises 16 residues. Unmatched junction bases numbered 9, after V lost 5 bases and J lost 4 bases. This CDR3 is CASSPPGAGGPDTQYF. Written as DNA, the CDR3 is TGTGCCAGCAGCCCCCCGGGAGCGGGAGGGCCAGATACGCAGTATTTT.

The rearrangement uses TRBV13 and TRBJ1-3, with D perhaps TRBD1 (6 bases). V was clipped by 3 bases and J by 3 bases, with 12 bases between them. Germline V gives CDR1 PRHDT, CDR2 FYEKMQ (reference sequence). This CDR3 is 15 amino acids long. This chain's CDR3 is CASSFRGAFGNTIYF. The CDR3 DNA sequence: TGTGCCAGCAGCTTTAGGGGGGCGTTTGGAAACACCATATATTTT.

This clonotype was detected only a few times. V and J are TRBV11-2 and TRBJ2-2, with a possible D match to TRBD1 (6 bases). V was cut by 1 base and J by 5 bases, with 8 bases left in between. Germline CDR1 reads SGHAT; CDR2 reads FQNNGV. CDR3 size: 14 residues. The CDR3: CASSLGTGTGELFF. The CDR3 DNA follows: TGTGCCAGCAGCTTAGGTACAGGGACCGGGGAGCTGTTTTTT.

This clonotype was observed a few times. This chain links TRBV6-2 or TRBV6-3 with TRBJ2-7; TRBD1 agrees at 8 bases. The junction had 3 bases not matched to a gene; V was cut back by 6 bases and J by 2 bases. This CDR3 has 13 amino acids. In germline, CDR1 is MNHEY, CDR2 SVGEGT. CDR3 sequence (DNA): TGTGCCAGCAGGGGACAGGAGACCTACGAGCAGTACTTC. Its translation: CASRGQETYEQYF.